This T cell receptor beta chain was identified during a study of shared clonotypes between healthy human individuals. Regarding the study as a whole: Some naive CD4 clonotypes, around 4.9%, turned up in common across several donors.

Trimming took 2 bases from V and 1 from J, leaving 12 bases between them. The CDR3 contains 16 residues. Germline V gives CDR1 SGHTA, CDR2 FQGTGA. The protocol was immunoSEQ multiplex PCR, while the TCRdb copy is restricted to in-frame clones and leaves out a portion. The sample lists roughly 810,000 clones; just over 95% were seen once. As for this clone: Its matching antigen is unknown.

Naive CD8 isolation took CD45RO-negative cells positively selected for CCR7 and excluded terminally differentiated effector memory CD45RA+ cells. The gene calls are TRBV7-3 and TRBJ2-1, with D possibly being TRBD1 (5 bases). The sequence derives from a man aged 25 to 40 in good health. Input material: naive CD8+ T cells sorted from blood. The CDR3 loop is CASSLWGGKSYNEQFF. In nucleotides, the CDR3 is TGTGCCAGCAGCTTATGGGGCGGCAAGTCCTACAATGAGCAGTTCTTC.